This entry features one T cell receptor (beta chain) sequence. There are 14 residues in the CDR3. Trimming removed 2 bases from V and 0 bases from J, with 8 bases in between. The germline gives CDR1 SGHKS, CDR2 YYEKEE (reference sequence). From the RT-PCR reads, TCRdb called clonotypes with MiXCR, one entry per CDR3 protein. The table lists about 680,000 distinct CDR3 sequences, 13% to 15% of them singletons. This chain links TRBV5-5 with TRBJ1-1; no clear D gene. The receptor comes from a female donor in good health, serving as a healthy control. The specimen was memory CD4+ T cells from blood. The CDR3 here is CASSFLTVNTEAFF. The CDR3 DNA follows: TGTGCCAGCAGCTTCTTGACCGTGAACACTGAAGCTTTCTTT.